This is a list of T cell receptor beta chains from one sample in a study of long-term antiretroviral therapy in people with HIV. Method: immunoSEQ multiplex PCR; TCRdb's copy keeps in-frame clones and lacks some. Of around 29,000 clones listed, 95% are singletons. This specimen was unsorted PBMCs, taken 5.3 years after starting antiretroviral therapy. These receptor sequences come from a man aged 30 to 45 with HIV. CDR3s include the opening cysteine and the closing phenylalanine or tryptophan. The order of the fields is D gene, V gene, clone size, J gene, CDR3 DNA, CDR3 protein. The D gene is left open where the match is weak. Clone size is not always given. Where it is, it says once, few, many or a class for expanded clones.

D gene: NA
V gene: TRBV27
clone size: NA
J gene: TRBJ2-5
CDR3 DNA: TGTGCCAGCGGTGAACAGGGAGTACGAGAGACCCAGTACTTC
CDR3 protein: CASGEQGVRETQYF

D gene: TRBD2
V gene: TRBV10-3
clone size: once
J gene: TRBJ2-1
CDR3 DNA: TGTGCCATCAGCGGGACTAGCGGGAGGAACAATGAGCAGTTCTTC
CDR3 protein: CAISGTSGRNNEQFF

D gene: TRBD2
V gene: TRBV5-1
clone size: NA
J gene: TRBJ2-1
CDR3 DNA: TGCGCCAGCAGCTTTGGGACTAGTGTCCAAGAGCAGTTCTTC
CDR3 protein: CASSFGTSVQEQFF

D gene: TRBD1
V gene: TRBV29-1
clone size: NA
J gene: TRBJ1-1
CDR3 DNA: TGCAGCGCCGGGACAGGGATGAACACTGAAGCTTTCTTT
CDR3 protein: CSAGTGMNTEAFF

D gene: NA
V gene: TRBV10-1
clone size: NA
J gene: TRBJ2-7
CDR3 DNA: TGCGCCAGCAGACCCCCCGACGAGCAGTACTTC
CDR3 protein: CASRPPDEQYF

D gene: NA
V gene: TRBV13
clone size: NA
J gene: TRBJ2-7
CDR3 DNA: TGTGCCAGCAGCTTAGCGGGGGAAGACGAGCAGTACTTC
CDR3 protein: CASSLAGEDEQYF

D gene: NA
V gene: TRBV7-2
clone size: NA
J gene: TRBJ2-7
CDR3 DNA: TGTGCCAGCAGCTTAGGGGGTGGAGCGGCGATCTACGAGCAGTACTTC
CDR3 protein: CASSLGGGAAIYEQYF

D gene: NA
V gene: TRBV2
clone size: NA
J gene: TRBJ2-7
CDR3 DNA: TGTGCCAGCAGTGAAGCTTTCGGCTCCGAGCAGTACTTC
CDR3 protein: CASSEAFGSEQYF

D gene: NA
V gene: TRBV2
clone size: NA
J gene: TRBJ1-2
CDR3 DNA: TGTGCCACGGGAGGGAACTATGGCTACACCTTC
CDR3 protein: CATGGNYGYTF

D gene: NA
V gene: TRBV19
clone size: NA
J gene: TRBJ1-1
CDR3 DNA: TGTGCCAGTAGTCCTCGGACAGAACTGAACACTGAAGCTTTCTTT
CDR3 protein: CASSPRTELNTEAFF

D gene: NA
V gene: TRBV27
clone size: NA
J gene: TRBJ1-5
CDR3 DNA: TGTGCCAGCGCCTTGGGACGGCGTCAGCCCCAGCATTTT
CDR3 protein: CASALGRRQPQHF

D gene: NA
V gene: TRBV29-1
clone size: NA
J gene: TRBJ2-2
CDR3 DNA: TGCAGCGCTATATCCACACAGGGCCCTAACACCGGGGAGCTGTTTTTT
CDR3 protein: CSAISTQGPNTGELFF

D gene: TRBD1
V gene: TRBV6-6
clone size: NA
J gene: TRBJ2-1
CDR3 DNA: TGTGCCAGCAACCACAGGGGTCTCTACAATGAGCAGTTCTTC
CDR3 protein: CASNHRGLYNEQFF

D gene: NA
V gene: TRBV5-6
clone size: NA
J gene: TRBJ2-1
CDR3 DNA: TGTGCCAGCAGCTCTCTCGGGGGGACATACAATGAGCAGTTCTTC
CDR3 protein: CASSSLGGTYNEQFF

D gene: NA
V gene: TRBV9
clone size: NA
J gene: TRBJ1-5
CDR3 DNA: TGTGCCAGCAGCAGGACAGATCTGAATCAGCCCCAGCATTTT
CDR3 protein: CASSRTDLNQPQHF

D gene: NA
V gene: TRBV7-9
clone size: NA
J gene: TRBJ2-2
CDR3 DNA: TGTGCCAGCAGCATCCGGGGCTTCGCGAACACCGGGGAGCTGTTTTTT
CDR3 protein: CASSIRGFANTGELFF